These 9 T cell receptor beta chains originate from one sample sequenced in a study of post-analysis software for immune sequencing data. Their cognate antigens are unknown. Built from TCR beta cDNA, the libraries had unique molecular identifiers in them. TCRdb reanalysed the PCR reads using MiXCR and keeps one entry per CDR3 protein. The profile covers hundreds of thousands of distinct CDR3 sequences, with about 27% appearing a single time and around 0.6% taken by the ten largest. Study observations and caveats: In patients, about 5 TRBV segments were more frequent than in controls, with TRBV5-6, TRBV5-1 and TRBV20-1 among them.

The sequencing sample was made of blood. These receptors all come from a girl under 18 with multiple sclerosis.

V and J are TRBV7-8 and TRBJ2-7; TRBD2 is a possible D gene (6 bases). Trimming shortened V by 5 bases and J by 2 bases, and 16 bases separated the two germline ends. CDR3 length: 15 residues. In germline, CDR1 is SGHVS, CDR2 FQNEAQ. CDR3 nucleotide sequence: TGTGCCAGCAGCCCCCGGGGTAGCGGCGCCTACGAGCAGTACTTC. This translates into CASSPRGSGAYEQYF.

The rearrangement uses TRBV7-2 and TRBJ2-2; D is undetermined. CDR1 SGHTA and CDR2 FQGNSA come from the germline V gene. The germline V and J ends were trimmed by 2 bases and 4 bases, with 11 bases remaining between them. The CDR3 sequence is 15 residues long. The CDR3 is CASSLHGDRTGELFF. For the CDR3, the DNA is TGTGCCAGCAGCTTACATGGAGACCGCACCGGGGAGCTGTTTTTT.

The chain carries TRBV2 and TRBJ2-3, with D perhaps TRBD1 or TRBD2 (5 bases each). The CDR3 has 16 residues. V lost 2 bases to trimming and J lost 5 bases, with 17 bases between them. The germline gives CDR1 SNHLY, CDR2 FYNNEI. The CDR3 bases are TGTGCCAGCAGTGAAACCCCGGGACCGGTCGAAGATACGCAGTATTTT. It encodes CASSETPGPVEDTQYF.

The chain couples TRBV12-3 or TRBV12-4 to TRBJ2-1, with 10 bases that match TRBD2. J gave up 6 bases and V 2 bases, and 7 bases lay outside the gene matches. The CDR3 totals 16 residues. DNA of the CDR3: TGTGCCAGCAGTTTATGGCTAGCGGGAGCATCCAATGAGCAGTTCTTC. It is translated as CASSLWLAGASNEQFF.

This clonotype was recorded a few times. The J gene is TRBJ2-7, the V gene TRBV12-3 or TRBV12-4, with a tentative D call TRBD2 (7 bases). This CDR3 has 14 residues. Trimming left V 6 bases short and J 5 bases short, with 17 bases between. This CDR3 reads CASRGGGSFDEQYF. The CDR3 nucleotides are TGTGCCAGCAGGGGAGGGGGGTCGTTCGACGAGCAGTACTTC.

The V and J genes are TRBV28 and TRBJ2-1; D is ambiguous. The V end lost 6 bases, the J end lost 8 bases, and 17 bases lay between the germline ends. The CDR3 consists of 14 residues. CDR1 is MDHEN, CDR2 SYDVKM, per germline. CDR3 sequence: CASSQQTPRDEQFF. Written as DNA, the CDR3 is TGTGCCAGCAGCCAGCAGACGCCTAGGGATGAGCAGTTCTTC.

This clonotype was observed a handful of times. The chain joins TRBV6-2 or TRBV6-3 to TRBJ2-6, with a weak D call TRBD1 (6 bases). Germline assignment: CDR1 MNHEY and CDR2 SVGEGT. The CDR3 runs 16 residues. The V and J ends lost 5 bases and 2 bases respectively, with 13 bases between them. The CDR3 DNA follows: TGTGCCAGCAGTCGCACATACAGGGCTGGGGCCAACGTCCTGACTTTC. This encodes CASSRTYRAGANVLTF.

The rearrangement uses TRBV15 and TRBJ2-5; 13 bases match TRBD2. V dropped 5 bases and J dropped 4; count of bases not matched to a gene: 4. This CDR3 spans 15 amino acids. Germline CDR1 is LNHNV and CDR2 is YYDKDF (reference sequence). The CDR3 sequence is CATSVRLAGGETQYF. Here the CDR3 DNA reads TGTGCCACCAGCGTCCGACTAGCGGGGGGAGAGACCCAGTACTTC.

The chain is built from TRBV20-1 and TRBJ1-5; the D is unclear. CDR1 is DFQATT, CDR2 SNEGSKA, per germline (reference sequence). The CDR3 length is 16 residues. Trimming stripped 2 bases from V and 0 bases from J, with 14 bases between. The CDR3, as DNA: TGCAGTGCTAGACCCCTTCGGGAGGATAGCAATCAGCCCCAGCATTTT. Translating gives CSARPLREDSNQPQHF.